The 22 T cell receptor beta chains below all came from one sample that was sequenced in a study of blood T cell repertoires in COVID-19. Libraries were prepared by immunoSEQ multiplex PCR; TCRdb keeps only in-frame clonotypes and omits some of them. The profile shows about 110,000 clones, more than 75% of them singletons. Sequencing used peripheral blood. The receptors here all came from a woman between 50 and 59 years old with acute or convalescent COVID-19.

The genes are TRBV2 and TRBJ1-5; tentative D call: TRBD1 (6 bases). The CDR3 is made up of 14 amino acids. Trimming removed 7 bases at V and 3 bases at J, with 13 bases between. The germline V gene encodes CDR1 SNHLY and CDR2 FYNNEI. CDR3 protein: CASTLTGNNQPQHF. The DNA for the CDR3 is TGTGCCAGCACCTTAACAGGGAACAATCAGCCCCAGCATTTT.

The chain joins TRBV24-1 to TRBJ1-2; perhaps TRBD1 as D (5 bases). The germline V gene has CDR1 KGHDR and CDR2 SFDVKD. Trimming took off 5 bases at V and 12 bases at J, with 15 bases between the two ends. The CDR3 totals 12 residues. The CDR3 DNA is TGTGCCACCAGTGGGGGCGGGATTGACGACACCTTC. It codes for CATSGGGIDDTF.

This clone was recorded once. The rearrangement links TRBV18 to TRBJ2-1, with D perhaps matching TRBD2 (6 bases). The CDR3 length is 16 residues. Deletions cut 3 bases from V and 1 base from J, with 13 bases between. Germline assignment: CDR1 KGHSH and CDR2 LQKENI. CDR3 in DNA: TGTGCCAGCTCACCCTTTGGGGCGGGATCCTACAATGAGCAGTTCTTC. Translated, it gives CASSPFGAGSYNEQFF. The variable domain in full, with the rest retrieved from reference TRBV18 and TRBJ2-1, is NAGVMQNPRHLVRRRGQEARLRCSPMKGHSHVYWYRQLPEEGLKFMVYLQKENIIDESGMPKERFSAEFPKEGPSILRIQQVVRGDSAAYFCASSPFGAGSYNEQFFGPGTRLTVL.

The J gene is TRBJ2-7, the V gene TRBV28; no clear D gene. The CDR3 is made up of 14 amino acids. Germline V gene lookup returns CDR1 MDHEN and CDR2 SYDVKM. The ends were cut back, 2 bases at V and 2 bases at J, with 10 bases in the middle. The CDR3 spells CASSLEVRTYEQYF. The CDR3 DNA follows: TGTGCCAGCAGTTTAGAGGTGAGGACCTACGAGCAGTACTTC.

The chain uses TRBV30 and TRBJ1-5; D gene uncertain. V lost 0 bases to trimming and J lost 2 bases, with 11 bases between them. CDR1 and CDR2 (germline): GTSNPN, SVGIG (reference sequence). The CDR3 consists of 15 residues. CDR3 amino acids: CAWSVTPYGNQPQHF. For the CDR3, the DNA is TGTGCCTGGAGTGTAACACCGTATGGCAATCAGCCCCAGCATTTT.

This clone has just a few counts. The chain carries TRBV10-3 and TRBJ2-1, with D perhaps matching TRBD1 (6 bases). This CDR3 has 14 amino acids. Germline CDR1 is ENHRY and CDR2 is SYGVKD. Trimming stripped 4 bases from V and 3 bases from J, with 10 bases between. CDR3 bases: TGTGCCATCAGTGTCGGACAGAACTACAATGAGCAGTTCTTC. Translated: CAISVGQNYNEQFF.

The chain has TRBV5-1 and TRBJ2-2; unclear D gene. Germline V lookup: CDR1 SGHRS, CDR2 YFSETQ. The CDR3 totals 13 residues. Trimming took off 1 base at V and 5 bases at J, with 6 bases between the two ends. Here the CDR3 DNA reads TGCGCCAGCAGCTTGATGGAGACCGGGGAGCTGTTTTTT. Its protein product is CASSLMETGELFF.

The chain joins TRBV5-1 to TRBJ1-1; 7 bases agree with TRBD1. This CDR3 has 14 amino acids. V lost 5 bases to trimming and J lost 6 bases; unmatched junction nucleotides: 10. Germline values: CDR1 SGHRS, CDR2 YFSETQ. The CDR3 coding sequence is TGCGCCAGCAGAGGCGACAGGGTTGGGCCTGAAGCTTTCTTT. It specifies CASRGDRVGPEAFF.

The CDR3 sequence is CASRLSGSGYNEQFF. The CDR3 DNA sequence: TGTGCCAGCAGACTCAGCGGGAGTGGGTACAATGAGCAGTTCTTC. The genes are TRBV3-1 (or the pseudogene TRBV3-2) and TRBJ2-1, with 8 bases fitting TRBD2. The CDR3 consists of 15 residues. Per germline, CDR1 LGHDT and CDR2 YNNKEL (reference sequence). After removal of 6 bases from V and 4 bases from J, the junction contained 8 bases not matched to a gene.

This clone was counted only a few times. The V and J genes are TRBV30 and TRBJ1-2; D might be TRBD1 (6 bases). V was clipped by 0 bases and J by 1 base, with 9 bases between them. The CDR3 runs 14 residues. Germline CDR1 GTSNPN, CDR2 SVGIG (reference sequence). Written as DNA, the CDR3 is TGTGCCTGGAGTGTGGGGGCCGGTAACTATGGCTACACCTTC. Translating gives CAWSVGAGNYGYTF.

The chain has TRBV5-1 and TRBJ2-1, with D perhaps TRBD2 (6 bases). The CDR3 is 14 amino acids. Between the trimmed V and J ends, which lost 0 bases and 8 bases, there was a span of 12 bases. The V gene's germline CDR1 is SGHRS and CDR2 YFSETQ. CDR3: CASSLGGTSDEQFF. CDR3 in DNA: TGCGCCAGCAGCTTGGGGGGGACTTCTGATGAGCAGTTCTTC.

The gene calls are TRBV5-6 and TRBJ2-1; 11 bases line up with TRBD2. The CDR3 covers 16 residues. Germline CDR1 SGHDT, CDR2 YYEEEE. With V trimmed by 4 bases and J by 1 base, 4 bases remained unmatched. For the CDR3, the DNA is TGTGCCAGCAGCCTTCGACTAGCGGGGTCCTACAATGAGCAGTTCTTC. As protein: CASSLRLAGSYNEQFF.

This clone appeared once. The rearrangement uses TRBV28 and TRBJ2-1; D call uncertain. The CDR3 covers 13 residues. V lost 2 bases to trimming and J lost 7 bases, with 9 bases between them. The germline V gene encodes CDR1 MDHEN and CDR2 SYDVKM. This chain's CDR3 is CASSLGPTNEQFF. CDR3 sequence (DNA): TGTGCCAGCAGTTTAGGTCCGACTAATGAGCAGTTCTTC.

The rearrangement links TRBV27 to TRBJ1-1; D not resolved. CDR3 length: 14 amino acids. V gave up 2 bases and J gave up 6 bases, with 13 bases separating them. The germline V gene encodes CDR1 MNHEY and CDR2 SMNVEV (reference sequence). CDR3 protein: CASSLHRLTPEAFF. In DNA, the CDR3 is TGTGCCAGCAGTTTACACCGACTAACACCTGAAGCTTTCTTT.

This chain joins TRBV11-2 and TRBJ2-7, with 9 bases lining up with TRBD1. CDR1 SGHAT and CDR2 FQNNGV come from the germline V gene. Trimming cost V 5 bases and J 4 bases; bases outside gene matches: 18. The CDR3 runs 18 residues. DNA for the CDR3: TGTGCCAGCAGCCCCAAGTATACCTCTCCGGACAGGGGTTACGAGCAGTACTTC. It is translated as CASSPKYTSPDRGYEQYF.

The chain carries TRBV19 and TRBJ2-5; D uncertain. The CDR3 is made up of 11 amino acids. Germline V lookup: CDR1 LNHDA, CDR2 SQIVND (reference sequence). Trimming cost V 3 bases and J 10 bases, with 9 bases left between them. The DNA of the CDR3 is TGTGCCAGTAGTATTAGTGGTTACCAGTACTTC. Translating gives CASSISGYQYF.

CDR3 sequence: CASSRGTDWGYTF. Written as DNA, the CDR3 is TGTGCCAGCAGCCGGGGGACGGACTGGGGCTACACCTTC. The J gene is TRBJ1-2, the V gene TRBV5-5; TRBD1 is a possible D gene (5 bases). This CDR3 contains 13 residues. Germline V lookup: CDR1 SGHKS, CDR2 YYEKEE (reference sequence). The ends were cut back, 4 bases at V and 8 bases at J, with 15 bases in the middle.

The sample holds one count of this clone. The chain joins TRBV7-2 to TRBJ2-5; 7 bases match TRBD2. Germline loops: CDR1 SGHTA, CDR2 FQGNSA. The CDR3 length is 14 residues. Trimming took 0 bases from V and 4 from J; bases not matched to a gene: 2. CDR3 amino acids: CASSLAGRGETQYF. In DNA form, the CDR3 reads TGTGCCAGCAGCTTAGCGGGGAGGGGAGAGACCCAGTACTTC.

This chain links TRBV19 with TRBJ2-2, with a possible D match to TRBD1 (6 bases). V was trimmed by 6 bases and J by 6 bases, leaving 8 bases between them. CDR3 length: 12 residues. Germline lookup yields CDR1 LNHDA and CDR2 SQIVND (reference sequence). CDR3 bases: TGTGCCAGTAGAAGGGGGTCCGGGGAGCTGTTTTTT. Translated: CASRRGSGELFF.

The chain recombines TRBV5-1 with TRBJ2-7; D perhaps matches TRBD2 (5 bases). The CDR3 spans 15 residues. V lost 5 bases, J lost 2 bases, and 17 bases lay in between. Germline CDR1 is SGHRS and CDR2 is YFSETQ. CDR3 bases: TGCGCCAGCAGGACGGGGTTTCGGAACGCCTACGAGCAGTACTTC. Translated: CASRTGFRNAYEQYF.

J is TRBJ2-7 and V is TRBV30; 7 nucleotides align to TRBD1. V shed 5 bases and J 2 bases; nucleotides not matched to a gene: 6. Germline CDR1 reads GTSNPN; CDR2 reads SVGIG (reference sequence). This CDR3 is built from 13 residues. The CDR3, as DNA: TGTGCCTGGGGGAGACAGGGCACCTACGAGCAGTACTTC. Protein sequence: CAWGRQGTYEQYF.

This chain connects TRBV7-2 to TRBJ2-2, with D unresolved. The germline CDR1 and CDR2 sequences are SGHTA and FQGNSA. V was pared by 1 base and J by 7 bases, with 7 bases between. The CDR3 runs 13 residues. The CDR3 DNA reads TGTGCCAGCAGCTTAGTTCGGGTCGGGGAGCTGTTTTTT. This codes for CASSLVRVGELFF.